The entry below describes one T cell receptor beta chain. The antigen remains undetermined. The CDR3 runs 12 residues. V shed 4 bases and J shed 0 bases, with 4 bases lying between them. CDR1 and CDR2 from the germline V gene are DFQATT and SNEGSKA (reference sequence). This specimen comes from a study of response to subunit inactivated influenza vaccine. Study-wide findings and caveats: Few additional T cells are recruited per seasonal influenza vaccination, authors suggested.

TCRdb re-called the RT-PCR reads through MiXCR, storing one row per CDR3 protein. The profile covers a few hundred thousand distinct CDR3 sequences, with about 15% appearing a single time and around 10% taken by the ten largest. Sequencing was performed on PBMCs from blood, taken 11 to 12 days after vaccination. The TCR originated in a man aged 45-65 years who received an inactivated influenza vaccine. The chain links TRBV20-1 to TRBJ1-3; D gene unclear. The CDR3 spells CSAIVSGNTIYF. CDR3 DNA: TGCAGTGCTATTGTCTCTGGAAACACCATATATTTT.